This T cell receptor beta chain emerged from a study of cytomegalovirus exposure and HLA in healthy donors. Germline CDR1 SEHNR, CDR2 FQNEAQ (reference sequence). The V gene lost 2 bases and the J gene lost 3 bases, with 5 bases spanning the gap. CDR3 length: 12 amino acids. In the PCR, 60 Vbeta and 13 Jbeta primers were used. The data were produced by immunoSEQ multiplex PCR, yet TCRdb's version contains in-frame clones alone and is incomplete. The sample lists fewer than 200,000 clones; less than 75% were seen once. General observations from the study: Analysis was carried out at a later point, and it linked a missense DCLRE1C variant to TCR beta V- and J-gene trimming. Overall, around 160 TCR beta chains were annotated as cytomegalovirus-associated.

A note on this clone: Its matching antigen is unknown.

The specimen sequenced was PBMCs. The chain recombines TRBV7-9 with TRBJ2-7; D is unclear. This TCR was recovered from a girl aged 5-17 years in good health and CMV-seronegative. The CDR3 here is CASSLSNYEQYF. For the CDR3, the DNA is TGTGCCAGCAGCTTAAGCAACTACGAGCAGTACTTC.